A single sample is the source of the 7 T cell receptor beta chains below, sequenced in a study of blood T cell repertoires in COVID-19. The table came from immunoSEQ multiplex PCR; TCRdb's copy has only in-frame clones and leaves some out. In the table there are 200,000 to 250,000 clones, approximately 90% of which are singletons. Sequenced: peripheral blood. The receptors stem from a man in his 60s with COVID-19, enrolled during active disease.

This rearrangement joins TRBV19 to TRBJ2-1, with D maybe TRBD1 (6 bases). Germline CDR1 is LNHDA and CDR2 is SQIVND (reference sequence). V lost 9 bases to trimming and J lost 3 bases, with 15 bases between them. There are 14 residues in the CDR3. CDR3: CASRIQGVYNEQFF. CDR3 in DNA: TGTGCCAGCCGTATACAGGGCGTCTACAATGAGCAGTTCTTC. Drawing the rest from reference TRBV19 and TRBJ2-1, the complete variable domain is DGGITQSPKYLFRKEGQNVTLSCEQNLNHDAMYWYRQDPGQGLRLIYYSQIVNDFQKGDIAEGYSVSREKKESFPLTVTSAQKNPTAFYLCASRIQGVYNEQFFGPGTRLTVL.

J is TRBJ2-2 and V is TRBV18; 8 positions match TRBD1. The V gene end was trimmed by 3 bases and the J gene end by 6 bases; junction bases not matched to a gene: 6. This CDR3 region has 15 residues. Germline loops: CDR1 KGHSH, CDR2 LQKENI. DNA of the CDR3: TGTGCCAGCTCACCGAGACAGGGACAGGCCGGGGAGCTGTTTTTT. As protein: CASSPRQGQAGELFF.

Only one count was recorded for this clone. This sequence joins TRBV2 and TRBJ2-7; D is possibly TRBD1 (6 bases). V shed 4 bases and J shed 3 bases, with 13 bases lying between them. The CDR3 sequence is 14 residues long. Germline values: CDR1 SNHLY, CDR2 FYNNEI. The CDR3 here is CASSAGRGGYEQYF. In DNA form, the CDR3 reads TGTGCCAGCAGTGCCGGCAGGGGTGGCTACGAGCAGTACTTC.

This clone was counted a single time. The chain is built from TRBV7-2 and TRBJ1-2; no clear D gene. The CDR3 has 13 residues. Trimming cost V 2 bases and J 4 bases, with 8 bases left between them. The V gene's germline CDR1 is SGHTA and CDR2 FQGNSA. CDR3 amino acids: CASSLNGGYGYTF. The CDR3, as DNA: TGTGCCAGCAGCTTAAATGGCGGCTATGGCTACACCTTC.

The V call is TRBV18, the J call TRBJ2-5; possible D gene TRBD1, 6 bases. Trimming removed 3 bases at V and 9 bases at J, with 29 bases between. The CDR3 extends over 18 amino acids. Germline V CDR1 and CDR2: KGHSH, LQKENI. CDR3 sequence reads: CASSPYTRQADSQKAQYF. The CDR3, as DNA: TGTGCCAGCTCACCTTACACAAGACAGGCCGATTCCCAAAAGGCCCAGTACTTC. The full variable domain, rest sourced from reference TRBV18 and TRBJ2-5, is NAGVMQNPRHLVRRRGQEARLRCSPMKGHSHVYWYRQLPEEGLKFMVYLQKENIIDESGMPKERFSAEFPKEGPSILRIQQVVRGDSAAYFCASSPYTRQADSQKAQYFGPGTRLLVL.

The chain joins TRBV5-1 to TRBJ2-2, with a possible D match to TRBD2 (6 bases). Germline CDR1 and CDR2: SGHRS and YFSETQ. Trimming cost V 9 bases and J 5 bases, with 23 bases left between them. This CDR3 is 16 amino acids long. CDR3 nucleotides: TGCGCCACCCGCTCGACAGCCCGGAGGGGAACCGGGGAGCTGTTTTTT. It translates to CATRSTARRGTGELFF.

The chain combines TRBV18 with TRBJ1-3; tentative D call: TRBD1 (5 bases). CDR1 and CDR2 from the germline V gene are KGHSH and LQKENI. CDR3 length: 15 residues. With 3 bases removed from V and 4 bases from J, the gap between germline ends came to 13 bases. CDR3 residues: CASSPIGAGGNTIYF. CDR3 nucleotide sequence: TGTGCCAGCTCACCGATAGGGGCCGGGGGAAACACCATATATTTT.